One sample yielded the 18 T cell receptor beta chains listed below, sequenced in a study of shared clonotypes between healthy human individuals. Sequencing was performed with immunoSEQ multiplex PCR; in TCRdb, only in-frame clones are kept and a portion is missing. The sample yields some 1.5 million clones, 95% to 99% seen once. Sequencing was carried out using naive CD4+ T cells sorted from blood. The subset is: CD45RA+ positively selected. The receptors here all came from a man aged 25 to 45 in good health.

The rearrangement links TRBV29-1 to TRBJ2-7; 11 bases agree with TRBD2. CDR3 size: 14 residues. Germline CDR1 is SQVTM and CDR2 is ANQGSEA. The V gene end was trimmed by 6 bases and the J gene end by 4 bases; junction bases not matched to a gene: 8. Here the CDR3 DNA reads TGCAGCGTGAGGGGAACTAGCGGGGGATACGAGCAGTACTTC. As protein: CSVRGTSGGYEQYF.

V and J are TRBV15 and TRBJ2-3, with D perhaps TRBD1 or TRBD2 (6 bases each). V gave up 6 bases and J gave up 5 bases, with 12 bases separating them. Germline-derived CDR1 and CDR2 are LNHNV and YYDKDF (reference sequence). The CDR3 loop spans 13 amino acids. The CDR3 DNA follows: TGTGCCACCAGACCGGGGGCATTAGATACGCAGTATTTT. This codes for CATRPGALDTQYF.

CDR3 sequence reads: CASSLEGAGEPYEQYF. The CDR3 coding sequence is TGTGCCAGCAGCTTAGAGGGGGCGGGAGAACCCTACGAGCAGTACTTC. This chain uses TRBV7-6 with TRBJ2-7; D is possibly TRBD1 or TRBD2 (7 bases each). V lost 1 base and J 2 bases, leaving 15 bases between the germline ends. Per germline, CDR1 SGHVS and CDR2 FNYEAQ. The CDR3 extends over 16 amino acids.

The chain recombines TRBV5-1 with TRBJ2-3; TRBD2 is a possible D gene (6 bases). Germline CDR1 SGHRS, CDR2 YFSETQ. The CDR3 loop spans 16 amino acids. V shed 1 base and J shed 0 bases, with 12 bases lying between them. The CDR3 loop is CASSLHSGGSTDTQYF. In nucleotides, the CDR3 is TGCGCCAGCAGCTTGCATAGCGGAGGGAGCACAGATACGCAGTATTTT.

This sequence joins TRBV18 and TRBJ2-3; D gene uncertain. V dropped 1 base and J dropped 4 bases, with 12 bases sitting between them. CDR1 KGHSH and CDR2 LQKENI come from the germline V gene. The CDR3 runs to 15 residues. The DNA for the CDR3 is TGTGCCAGCTCACCACTGAAGGATAGTCCAGATACGCAGTATTTT. Translating it yields CASSPLKDSPDTQYF.

The chain carries TRBV9 and TRBJ2-3, with a weak D call TRBD2 (5 bases). Germline V gene data show CDR1 as SGDLS and CDR2 as YYNGEE. This CDR3 region has 15 residues. Trimming shortened V by 0 bases and J by 3 bases, and 11 bases separated the two germline ends. CDR3 protein: CASSVEGLRTDTQYF. The CDR3 DNA reads as TGTGCCAGCAGCGTAGAAGGACTCCGAACAGATACGCAGTATTTT.

Points on this clone: Additional DNA sequences in this sample encode the identical CDR3. The V and J genes are TRBV7-9 and TRBJ1-1; D not certain. Trimming took 2 bases from V and 0 from J, leaving 10 bases between them. The germline V gene has CDR1 SEHNR and CDR2 FQNEAQ (reference sequence). This CDR3 is 15 amino acids long. The CDR3 DNA sequence: TGTGCCAGCAGCTTAACTGGGCTGATGAACACTGAAGCTTTCTTT. Amino acid sequence: CASSLTGLMNTEAFF.

V gene TRBV10-3 combines with J gene TRBJ2-1; no firm D call. Germline V gene lookup returns CDR1 ENHRY and CDR2 SYGVKD. The CDR3 has 14 residues. V shed 5 bases and J shed 2 bases, with 10 bases lying between them. The CDR3 nucleotides read TGTGCCATCAGTCGGAAAAACACCTACAATGAGCAGTTCTTC. Protein product: CAISRKNTYNEQFF.

This chain joins TRBV27 and TRBJ2-3, with 13 bases that match TRBD2. Unmatched junction bases numbered 8, after V lost 5 bases and J lost 0 bases. Germline assignment: CDR1 MNHEY and CDR2 SMNVEV (reference sequence). This CDR3 contains 18 residues. CDR3 coding DNA: TGTGCCAGCAGTGTGGGACTAGCGGGGTACCCTAGCACAGATACGCAGTATTTT. This gives the protein CASSVGLAGYPSTDTQYF.

The CDR3 spells CASSFPGGEQYF. The CDR3 DNA sequence: TGTGCCAGCAGCTTTCCAGGGGGGGAGCAGTACTTC. This chain joins TRBV7-9 and TRBJ2-7; maybe TRBD1 (7 bases). The germline V gene encodes CDR1 SEHNR and CDR2 FQNEAQ (reference sequence). This CDR3 has 12 amino acids. The V and J ends lost 3 bases and 7 bases respectively, with 10 bases between them.

The chain joins TRBV4-1 to TRBJ2-5, with 8 nucleotides matching TRBD2. Trimming cost V 4 bases and J 6 bases; bases outside gene matches: 7. CDR3 length: 14 residues. Germline V gene sequence: CDR1 MGHRA, CDR2 YSYEKL. CDR3 protein: CASSPGGASQTQYF. For the CDR3, the DNA is TGCGCCAGCAGCCCCGGGGGGGCAAGTCAGACCCAGTACTTC.

The J gene is TRBJ1-2, the V gene TRBV6-5; 9 bases map to TRBD1. The CDR3 spans 13 residues. After removal of 5 bases from V and 8 bases from J, the junction contained 6 bases not matched to a gene. Germline V CDR1 and CDR2: MNHEY, SVGAGI. This CDR3 reads CASSNTGGIGYTF. CDR3 nucleotides: TGTGCCAGCAGTAATACAGGGGGCATCGGCTACACCTTC.

This chain joins TRBV7-6 and TRBJ2-2; D remains ambiguous. Germline V gene lookup returns CDR1 SGHVS and CDR2 FNYEAQ. This CDR3 comprises 14 residues. V dropped 3 bases and J dropped 4 bases, with 9 bases sitting between them. This CDR3 reads CASSFFQSTGELFF. The CDR3 DNA is TGTGCCAGCAGCTTCTTCCAGTCCACCGGGGAGCTGTTTTTT.

The rearrangement uses TRBV30 and TRBJ2-3; the D is unclear. V was clipped by 1 base and J by 4 bases, with 9 bases between them. Germline values: CDR1 GTSNPN, CDR2 SVGIG (reference sequence). CDR3 length equals 13 residues. CDR3 DNA: TGTGCCTGGAGTGCGTTAACAGCAGATACGCAGTATTTT. This encodes CAWSALTADTQYF.

The chain links TRBV5-4 to TRBJ1-1; D not certain. The CDR3 is 15 amino acids. Germline CDR1 reads SGHNT; CDR2 reads YYREEE (reference sequence). Trimming removed 3 bases from V and 0 bases from J, with 12 bases in between. CDR3 bases: TGTGCCAGCAGCTCGGAAGCCCAGGTGAACACTGAAGCTTTCTTT. Translated, it gives CASSSEAQVNTEAFF.

The chain couples TRBV5-6 to TRBJ1-1; the D gene is possibly TRBD1 (5 bases). V gave up 3 bases and J gave up 6 bases, with 12 bases separating them. Germline values: CDR1 SGHDT, CDR2 YYEEEE. This CDR3 is built from 13 residues. This chain's CDR3 is CASSSVQGPEAFF. The CDR3 DNA is TGTGCCAGCAGCTCCGTGCAGGGCCCTGAAGCTTTCTTT.

This chain links TRBV5-1 with TRBJ1-2, with D uncertain. There are 14 residues in the CDR3. Germline CDR1 reads SGHRS; CDR2 reads YFSETQ. V lost 4 bases to trimming and J lost 1 base, with 11 bases between them. The CDR3 loop is CASSAQPLNYGYTF. The CDR3 DNA reads as TGCGCCAGCAGCGCCCAGCCTCTTAACTATGGCTACACCTTC.

J is TRBJ2-1 and V is TRBV12-5; D is unresolved. The CDR3 is made up of 13 amino acids. Per germline, CDR1 LGHNT and CDR2 FRNRAP. The V end lost 2 bases, the J end lost 5 bases, and 7 bases lay between the germline ends. The chain's CDR3 is CASGLKENNEQFF. The CDR3 nucleotides read TGTGCTAGTGGTTTGAAAGAGAACAATGAGCAGTTCTTC.